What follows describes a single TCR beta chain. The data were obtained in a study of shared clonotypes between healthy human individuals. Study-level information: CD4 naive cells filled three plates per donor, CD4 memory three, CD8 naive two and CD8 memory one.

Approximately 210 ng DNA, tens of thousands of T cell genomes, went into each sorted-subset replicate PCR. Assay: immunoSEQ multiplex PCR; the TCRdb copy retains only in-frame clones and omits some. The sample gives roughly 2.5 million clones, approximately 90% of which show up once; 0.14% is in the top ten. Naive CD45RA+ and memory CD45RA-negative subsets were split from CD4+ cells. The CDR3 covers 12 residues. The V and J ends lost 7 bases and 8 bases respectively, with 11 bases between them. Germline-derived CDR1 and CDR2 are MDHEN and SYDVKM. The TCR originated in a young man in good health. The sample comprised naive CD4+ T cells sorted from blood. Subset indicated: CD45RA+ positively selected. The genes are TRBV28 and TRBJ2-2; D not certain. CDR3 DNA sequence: TGTGCCAGCAAACGGCGTATTGGGGAGCTGTTTTTT. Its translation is CASKRRIGELFF.